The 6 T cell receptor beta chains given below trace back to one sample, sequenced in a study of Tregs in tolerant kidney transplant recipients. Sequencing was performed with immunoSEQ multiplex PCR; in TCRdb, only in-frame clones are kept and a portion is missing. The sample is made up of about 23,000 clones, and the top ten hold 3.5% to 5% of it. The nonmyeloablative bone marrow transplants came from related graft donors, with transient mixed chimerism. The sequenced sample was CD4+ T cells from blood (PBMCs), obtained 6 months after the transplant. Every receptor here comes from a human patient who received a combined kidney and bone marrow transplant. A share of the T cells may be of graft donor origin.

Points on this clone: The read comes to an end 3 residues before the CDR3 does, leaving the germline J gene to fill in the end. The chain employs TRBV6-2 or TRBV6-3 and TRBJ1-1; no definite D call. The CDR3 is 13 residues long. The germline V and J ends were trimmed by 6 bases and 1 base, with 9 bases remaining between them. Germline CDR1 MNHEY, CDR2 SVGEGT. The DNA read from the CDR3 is TGTGCCAGCAGAGTCCCGGGGAACACTGAA. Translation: CASRVPGNTE. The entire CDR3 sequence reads CASRVPGNTEAFF.

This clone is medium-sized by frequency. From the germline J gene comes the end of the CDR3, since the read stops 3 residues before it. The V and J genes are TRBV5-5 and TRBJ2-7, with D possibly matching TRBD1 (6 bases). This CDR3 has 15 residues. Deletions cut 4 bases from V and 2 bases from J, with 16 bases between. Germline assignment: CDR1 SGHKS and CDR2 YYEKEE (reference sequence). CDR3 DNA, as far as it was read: TGTGCCAGCAGCCCCGGACAGATAAATCCCTACGAG. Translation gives CASSPGQINPYE. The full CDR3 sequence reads CASSPGQINPYEQYF.

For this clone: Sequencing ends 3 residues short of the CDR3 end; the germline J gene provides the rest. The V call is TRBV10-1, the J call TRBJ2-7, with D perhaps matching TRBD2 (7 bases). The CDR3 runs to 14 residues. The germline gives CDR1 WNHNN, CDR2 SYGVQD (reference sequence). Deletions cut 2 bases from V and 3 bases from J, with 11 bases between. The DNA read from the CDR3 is TGCGCCAGCAGTGAGGGGGGGGCCGGCTACGAG. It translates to CASSEGGAGYE. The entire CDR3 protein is CASSEGGAGYEQYF.

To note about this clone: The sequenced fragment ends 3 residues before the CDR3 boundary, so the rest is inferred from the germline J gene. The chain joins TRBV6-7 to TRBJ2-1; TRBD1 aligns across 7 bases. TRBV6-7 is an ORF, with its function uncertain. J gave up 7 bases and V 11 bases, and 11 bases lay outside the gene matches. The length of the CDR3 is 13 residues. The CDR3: CAEMRGGLNEQFF. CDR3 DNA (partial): TGTGCCGAGATGCGAGGGGGCCTAAATGAG.

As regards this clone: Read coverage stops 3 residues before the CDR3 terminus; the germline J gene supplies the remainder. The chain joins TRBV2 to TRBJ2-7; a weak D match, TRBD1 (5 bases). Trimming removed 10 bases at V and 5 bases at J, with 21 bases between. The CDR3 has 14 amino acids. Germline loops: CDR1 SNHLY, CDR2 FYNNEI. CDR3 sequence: CANQDTSTSHEQYF. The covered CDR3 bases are TGTGCCAACCAGGACACGTCCACGTCCCACGAG.

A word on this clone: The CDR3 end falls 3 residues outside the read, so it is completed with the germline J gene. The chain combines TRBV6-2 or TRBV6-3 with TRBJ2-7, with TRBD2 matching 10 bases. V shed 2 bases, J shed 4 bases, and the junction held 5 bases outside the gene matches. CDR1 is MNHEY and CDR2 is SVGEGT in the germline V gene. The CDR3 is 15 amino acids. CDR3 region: CASSYPLAGVYEQYF. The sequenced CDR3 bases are TGTGCCAGCAGTTACCCTCTAGCGGGAGTGTACGAG.